This TCR beta chain was identified in a study of blood T cell repertoires in COVID-19. In the study overall: The United States, Italy and Spain supplied acute and convalescent COVID-19 samples. Sources were T cells, B-cell-depleted T cells, or PBMCs; the material itself was cDNA or gDNA.

The V gene end was trimmed by 4 bases and the J gene end by 6 bases; junction bases not matched to a gene: 6. The CDR3 totals 14 residues. Looked up from germline, CDR1 is SGHDT and CDR2 is YYEEEE. Per the original methods: Amplification from reference gene primers served as the basis for estimated nucleated cell counts. Clones were read by immunoSEQ multiplex PCR, and TCRdb kept only the in-frame ones, dropping some. The DNA gave D and trimming, while V, J and clone size come from that table. Of a few hundred thousand clones detected, about 90% appear once; the ten largest clones hold roughly 7.1%. The chain couples TRBV5-6 to TRBJ2-1; 8 bases line up with TRBD1. Source material: peripheral blood. The receptor's source is a woman aged 45-65 years who had recovered from COVID-19. The CDR3 sequence: CASSAQGGGNEQFF. The CDR3 nucleotides read TGTGCCAGCAGCGCACAGGGGGGAGGCAATGAGCAGTTCTTC.